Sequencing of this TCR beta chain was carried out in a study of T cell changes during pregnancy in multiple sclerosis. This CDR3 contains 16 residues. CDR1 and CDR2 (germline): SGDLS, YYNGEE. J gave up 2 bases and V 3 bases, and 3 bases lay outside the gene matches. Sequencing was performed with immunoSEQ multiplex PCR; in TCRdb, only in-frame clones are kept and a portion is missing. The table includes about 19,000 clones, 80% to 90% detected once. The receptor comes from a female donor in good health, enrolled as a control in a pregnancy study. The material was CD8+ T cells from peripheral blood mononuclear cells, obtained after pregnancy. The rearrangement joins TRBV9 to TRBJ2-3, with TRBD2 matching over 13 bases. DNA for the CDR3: TGTGCCAGCAGCGCGACTAGCGGGGGGATCACAGATACGCAGTATTTT. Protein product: CASSATSGGITDTQYF.